This T cell receptor (beta chain) was captured by sequencing in a study of beta chain features in type 1 diabetes. In its sample, this clone was seen a few times. The target antigen is unknown. Each of the CD4+ naive, central memory, regulatory and stem cell-like memory populations was sorted via CD45RO/CCR7/CD25/CD127/CD95/CD27. Broader study findings: All four CD4+ subsets from Type 1 diabetes patients carried moderately but significantly shorter TCRB CDR3s. Researchers caution that PCR might favor shorter templates, equally among patients and controls.

The investigators reverse transcribed all of the isolated RNA, so they sequenced expressed TCRB transcripts. TCRdb keeps only in-frame clones here, not all; method: immunoSEQ multiplex PCR. The profile shows some 150,000 clones, roughly 50% of them singletons. Source material: Tregs from blood. This sequence originates from a man aged 18 to 30 in good health.

CDR3 loop: CASRGPGANVLTF. In nucleotides, the CDR3 is TGCGCCAGCAGGGGGCCTGGGGCCAACGTCCTGACTTTC. V usage is TRBV5-1 and J usage is TRBJ2-6; maybe TRBD1 (5 bases). The V end lost 5 bases, the J end lost 2 bases, and 5 bases lay between the germline ends. Germline V lookup: CDR1 SGHRS, CDR2 YFSETQ. The CDR3 is made up of 13 amino acids.